This T cell receptor (beta chain) was retrieved from a study of cytomegalovirus exposure and HLA in healthy donors. Primers: 60 Vbeta forward and 13 Jbeta reverse. Authors' processing steps: About 12 million of the 80 million or so unique TCR beta chains counted in a later analysis were shared. The protocol was immunoSEQ multiplex PCR, while the TCRdb copy is restricted to in-frame clones and leaves out a portion. The V and J calls and clone size come from that table; D and trimming were worked out from the DNA. The repertoire holds nearly 110,000 clones, with around 76% as singletons. Germline V gene lookup returns CDR1 MDHEN and CDR2 SYDVKM. The V gene lost 4 bases and the J gene lost 0 bases, with 10 bases spanning the gap. CDR3 size: 16 residues. With regard to this clone: The target antigen is unknown.

Overall study results and limits: Some highly shared sequence variants likely arose as a pipeline artifact. Across donors, sequencing depth was assumed by presence/absence analyses to be roughly uniform. Accounts indicate the classifier identified cytomegalovirus status with strong specificity and sensitivity.

This TCR came from a man aged 18 to 29 in good health and CMV-seronegative. Sequencing was performed on PBMCs. The V gene is TRBV28, the J gene TRBJ2-6; a weak D match, TRBD1 (5 bases). CDR3 residues: CASSYGQPSGANVLTF. The CDR3, as DNA: TGTGCCAGCAGTTACGGACAACCCTCTGGGGCCAACGTCCTGACTTTC.